Below, 9 T cell receptor beta chains from the same sample are listed, as sequenced in a study of OX40 agonist ivuxolimab in advanced cancers. Libraries were built with the immunoSEQ multiplex PCR assay. TCRdb retrieved this table from immuneACCESS and kept in-frame rearrangements only. Not all clones are present; in checked studies, unresolved V genes account for under half, and no reason is known for the remainder. In this sample the table shows approximately 70,000 clones, approximately 90% of which occur a single time. 0.44% of the sample lies in the top ten. Sample: CD4+ or CD8+ T cells sorted from blood, taken in a trial of the OX40 agonist ivuxolimab. These receptors were obtained from an adult with an advanced solid tumor such as melanoma, head and neck, liver or kidney cancer.

The rearrangement joins TRBV11-3 to TRBJ2-2; TRBD1 matches 7 bases. The germline gives CDR1 SGHNT, CDR2 YENEEA. This CDR3 has 16 residues. V shed 6 bases and J 5 bases; nucleotides not matched to a gene: 12. CDR3 loop: CASSRRRGQGTGELFF. The CDR3, as DNA: TGTGCCAGCAGTCGACGAAGGGGGCAAGGTACCGGGGAGCTGTTTTTT.

The chain uses TRBV5-1 and TRBJ2-7; 8 bases match TRBD1. CDR3 length: 15 residues. V was clipped by 1 base and J by 4 bases; unmatched bases: 7. From germline, CDR1 is SGHRS and CDR2 YFSETQ. CDR3 coding DNA: TGCGCCAGCAGCTTGTTGCAGGGGGCGGGTTACGAGCAGTACTTC. Its translation is CASSLLQGAGYEQYF. Supplemented by reference TRBV5-1 and TRBJ2-7, the full variable domain reads KAGVTQTPRYLIKTRGQQVTLSCSPISGHRSVSWYQQTPGQGLQFLFEYFSETQRNKGNFPGRFSGRQFSNSRSEMNVSTLELGDSALYLCASSLLQGAGYEQYFGPGTRLTVT.

The chain is built from TRBV21-1 and TRBJ2-6; the table's TRBD2 call for D was not verified on the DNA. TRBV21-1 is annotated as a pseudogene. CDR3 length: 18 amino acids. The CDR3 here is CASSKAQEGFSGANVLTF. DNA of the CDR3: TGTGCCAGCAGCAAAGCGCAAGAGGGTTTCTCTGGGGCCAACGTCCTGACTTTC.

Concerning this clone: Other DNA sequences in this sample translate to the same CDR3. The gene calls are TRBV29-1 and TRBJ1-1; a possible D gene is TRBD1 (5 bases). There are 12 residues in the CDR3. V gave up 6 bases and J gave up 6 bases, with 14 bases separating them. Germline V gene lookup returns CDR1 SQVTM and CDR2 ANQGSEA. Here the CDR3 reads CSVRTGGAEAFF. The CDR3 DNA reads as TGCAGCGTACGGACGGGGGGGGCTGAAGCTTTCTTT. The variable domain in full, completed from reference TRBV29-1 and TRBJ1-1, reads SAVISQKPSRDICQRGTSLTIQCQVDSQVTMMFWYRQQPGQSLTLIATANQGSEATYESGFVIDKFPISRPNLTFSTLTVSNMSPEDSSIYLCSVRTGGAEAFFGQGTRLTVV.

DNA for the CDR3: TGTGCCATCAGTGAGCCAAACAGGGGTGAGCAGTTCTTC. Protein: CAISEPNRGEQFF. The chain uses TRBV10-3 and TRBJ2-1; 7 bases line up with TRBD1. With V trimmed by 2 bases and J by 9 bases, 4 bases remained unmatched. This CDR3 spans 13 amino acids. The germline V gene has CDR1 ENHRY and CDR2 SYGVKD.

This rearrangement joins TRBV7-9 to TRBJ2-6; D possibly corresponds to TRBD1 (6 bases). CDR1 and CDR2 from the germline V gene are SEHNR and FQNEAQ (reference sequence). Between the trimmed V and J ends, which lost 5 bases and 4 bases, there was a span of 21 bases. This CDR3 spans 18 amino acids. The CDR3 region has the DNA TGTGCCAGCAGCCCTCAGGGGTCCACGGTACCCGGGGCCAACGTCCTGACTTTC. Its translation is CASSPQGSTVPGANVLTF. The whole variable domain, remainder taken from reference TRBV7-9 and TRBJ2-6, is DTGVSQNPRHKITKRGQNVTFRCDPISEHNRLYWYRQTLGQGPEFLTYFQNEAQLEKSRLLSDRFSAERPKGSFSTLEIQRTEQGDSAMYLCASSPQGSTVPGANVLTFGAGSRLTVL.

The chain employs TRBV6-5 and TRBJ2-7, with 8 positions matching TRBD2. The CDR3 extends over 15 amino acids. The V gene's germline CDR1 is MNHEY and CDR2 SVGAGI. With V trimmed by 6 bases and J by 5 bases, 12 bases remained unmatched. The CDR3 DNA reads TGTGCCAGCAGAGGCCTAGCGGGCGTGAGCCACGAGCAGTACTTC. Its translation: CASRGLAGVSHEQYF.

The V gene is TRBV11-3, the J gene TRBJ2-2; D ambiguous. There are 15 residues in the CDR3. Trimming took 6 bases from V and 0 from J, leaving 11 bases between them. Germline V gives CDR1 SGHNT, CDR2 YENEEA. The CDR3 sequence: CASSKDRTNTGELFF. The DNA for the CDR3 is TGTGCCAGCAGTAAGGACCGAACGAACACCGGGGAGCTGTTTTTT.

J is TRBJ2-2 and V is TRBV7-9; weak D call: TRBD2 (6 bases). The CDR3 loop spans 17 amino acids. V lost 5 bases and J lost 6, with 22 bases in between. Germline CDR1 reads SEHNR; CDR2 reads FQNEAQ (reference sequence). The CDR3 sequence is CASSLEGLAFVAGELFF. The CDR3 DNA reads as TGTGCCAGCAGCCTAGAAGGGCTAGCGTTCGTCGCCGGGGAGCTGTTTTTT.